The clone carrying this TCR beta chain was found a few times. Its antigen is not identified. As for time point: sample taken at primary tumor resection. The donors were more than 70 patients with non-small cell lung cancer that was early-stage and untreated. Whole RNA from tumor, nontumor lung or frozen PBMC was sequenced unsorted. This record comes from a study of spatial heterogeneity in lung cancer. Findings and limits, study-wide: Tumoral mutation counts were tracked by counts of expanded intratumoral alpha and beta TCRs.

V gave up 3 bases and J gave up 4 bases; unmatched junction bases: 2. This CDR3 is 13 amino acids long. The germline gives CDR1 SQVTM, CDR2 ANQGSEA. TCRdb processed the 5' RACE reads anew with MiXCR; each CDR3 protein has one entry. Among roughly 19,000 distinct CDR3 sequences, 15% to 20% were seen once, and the ten largest hold over 25%. The input for sequencing was lung tumor tissue, taken at surgery. The chain recombines TRBV29-1 with TRBJ2-1; 8 nucleotides line up with TRBD1. This TCR was sampled from a female donor with early-stage non-small cell lung cancer. The CDR3 reads CSVEGQVYNEQFF. The CDR3 DNA reads as TGCAGCGTTGAGGGACAGGTATACAATGAGCAGTTCTTC.